A single sample gave rise to the 22 T cell receptor beta chains below, sequenced in a study of blood T cell repertoires in COVID-19. Repertoires were generated with immunoSEQ multiplex PCR, while TCRdb's copy carries only in-frame clones and drops some. In the table there are over 100,000 clones, 79% of which are singletons. The sequencing sample was made of peripheral blood. These receptor sequences come from a woman over 75 with acute or convalescent COVID-19.

Here the CDR3 DNA reads TGCGCCAGCAGGTCTGGAGCTACACGAGATACGCAGTATTTT. Residues: CASRSGATRDTQYF. The gene calls are TRBV5-1 and TRBJ2-3; D remains unclear. CDR1 SGHRS and CDR2 YFSETQ come from the germline V gene. This CDR3 is built from 14 residues. Between the trimmed V and J ends, which lost 5 bases and 5 bases, there was a span of 15 bases. Drawing the rest from reference TRBV5-1 and TRBJ2-3, the complete variable domain is KAGVTQTPRYLIKTRGQQVTLSCSPISGHRSVSWYQQTPGQGLQFLFEYFSETQRNKGNFPGRFSGRQFSNSRSEMNVSTLELGDSALYLCASRSGATRDTQYFGPGTRLTVL.

This chain uses TRBV19 with TRBJ1-6; possible D gene TRBD1, 6 bases. CDR3 size: 13 residues. V lost 4 bases and J lost 11, with 12 bases in between. CDR1 is LNHDA, CDR2 SQIVND, per germline (reference sequence). As DNA, the CDR3 is TGTGCCAGTAGTAATGTTGAGGGGGCACCCCTCCACTTT. Translating it yields CASSNVEGAPLHF.

The chain is built from TRBV7-6 and TRBJ1-6, with TRBD1 matching over 7 bases. This CDR3 comprises 17 residues. V gave up 5 bases and J gave up 0 bases; unmatched junction bases: 7. Germline CDR1 and CDR2: SGHVS and FNYEAQ. The CDR3 is CASSNLDRSSYNSPLHF. The CDR3 nucleotides are TGTGCCAGCAGCAACTTGGACAGGAGCTCCTATAATTCACCCCTCCACTTT.

This chain connects TRBV27 to TRBJ2-3, with 7 bases aligning to TRBD2. The V and J ends lost 8 bases and 5 bases, in that order; junction bases with no gene match: 7. The CDR3 length is 13 residues. Germline lookup yields CDR1 MNHEY and CDR2 SMNVEV (reference sequence). The CDR3 DNA is TGTGCCAGCGGGAGGGGACGGATAGATACGCAGTATTTT. Residues: CASGRGRIDTQYF.

This sequence joins TRBV3-1 (or the pseudogene TRBV3-2) and TRBJ1-5; D is perhaps TRBD1 (5 bases). Trimming took 0 bases from V and 0 from J, leaving 18 bases between them. The CDR3 sequence is 19 residues long. The V gene's germline CDR1 is LGHDT and CDR2 YNNKEL (reference sequence). The CDR3 DNA is TGTGCCAGCAGCCAAGATCGGACATCTCGAAGGTATAGCAATCAGCCCCAGCATTTT. Encoded protein: CASSQDRTSRRYSNQPQHF.

The chain uses TRBV6-5 and TRBJ1-1; 7 bases match TRBD1. With V trimmed by 2 bases and J by 4 bases, 7 bases remained unmatched. Per germline, CDR1 MNHEY and CDR2 SVGAGI. CDR3 size: 15 residues. CDR3 sequence reads: CASSYDRAIGTEAFF. The CDR3 region has the DNA TGTGCCAGCAGTTACGACAGGGCGATAGGCACTGAAGCTTTCTTT.

The chain couples TRBV7-8 to TRBJ1-6; D remains unclear. The V gene lost 4 bases and the J gene lost 0 bases, with 10 bases spanning the gap. CDR3 length: 16 residues. The germline V gene encodes CDR1 SGHVS and CDR2 FQNEAQ. The CDR3 protein is CASSSQESSYNSPLHF. CDR3 nucleotide sequence: TGTGCCAGCAGCTCTCAAGAGAGCTCCTATAATTCACCCCTCCACTTT. Looking up the rest from reference TRBV7-8 and TRBJ1-6 gives the full variable domain: GAGVSQSPRYKVAKRGQDVALRCDPISGHVSLFWYQQALGQGPEFLTYFQNEAQLDKSGLPSDRFFAERPEGSVSTLKIQRTQQEDSAVYLCASSSQESSYNSPLHFGNGTRLTVT.

The chain carries TRBV3-1 (or the pseudogene TRBV3-2) and TRBJ1-6; perhaps TRBD1 as D (5 bases). The V and J ends lost 1 base and 8 bases respectively, with 12 bases between them. Germline CDR1 is LGHDT and CDR2 is YNNKEL (reference sequence). The CDR3 spans 15 residues. The DNA of the CDR3 is TGTGCCAGCAGCCAAGGCAGGGTCGCGTATTCACCCCTCCACTTT. This sequence encodes CASSQGRVAYSPLHF.

This clone was observed once. The chain employs TRBV2 and TRBJ1-5; unclear D gene. The CDR3 extends over 14 amino acids. The germline CDR1 and CDR2 sequences are SNHLY and FYNNEI. V was pared by 5 bases and J by 3 bases, with 11 bases between. The CDR3 reads CASSQGSVNQPQHF. The CDR3 DNA reads as TGTGCCAGCAGTCAAGGGTCGGTCAATCAGCCCCAGCATTTT.

The V gene is TRBV7-2, the J gene TRBJ1-1; D is uncertain. Between the trimmed V and J ends, which lost 2 bases and 1 base, there was a span of 5 bases. CDR3 length equals 13 residues. Germline V gene sequence: CDR1 SGHTA, CDR2 FQGNSA. Here the CDR3 DNA reads TGTGCCAGCAGCTTACTACCGAACACTGAAGCTTTCTTT. Its translation: CASSLLPNTEAFF.

The chain is built from TRBV19 and TRBJ1-5; weak D call: TRBD1 (6 bases). Trimming removed 5 bases from V and 7 bases from J, with 12 bases in between. Per the germline V gene, CDR1 is LNHDA and CDR2 is SQIVND (reference sequence). The CDR3 covers 13 residues. The CDR3 DNA sequence: TGTGCCAGTAGTCCACAGGGTGTCCAGCCCCAGCATTTT. Amino acids: CASSPQGVQPQHF.

The V gene is TRBV24-1, the J gene TRBJ2-3; 7 nucleotides line up with TRBD1. CDR1 is KGHDR, CDR2 SFDVKD, per germline. V shed 4 bases, J shed 5 bases, and the junction held 5 bases outside the gene matches. The length of the CDR3 is 14 residues. CDR3 DNA sequence: TGTGCCACCAGTGACAGCAGGGGGAAAGATACGCAGTATTTT. This codes for CATSDSRGKDTQYF.

CDR3 in amino acids: CASSRGWTEAFF. CDR3 nucleotide sequence: TGTGCCAGCAGTAGGGGTTGGACTGAAGCTTTCTTT. V gene TRBV28 combines with J gene TRBJ1-1, with D perhaps matching TRBD1 (5 bases). CDR1 and CDR2 (germline): MDHEN, SYDVKM. Trimming pared 5 bases from V and 5 bases from J, leaving 9 bases between. The CDR3 length is 12 residues.

The chain recombines TRBV19 with TRBJ1-5; D is unclear. V dropped 6 bases and J dropped 0 bases, with 12 bases sitting between them. CDR1 and CDR2 from the germline V gene are LNHDA and SQIVND (reference sequence). The length of the CDR3 is 15 residues. The CDR3 loop is CASRTTQNSNQPQHF. CDR3 in DNA: TGTGCCAGTAGAACCACACAGAATAGCAATCAGCCCCAGCATTTT.

The chain carries TRBV5-6 and TRBJ2-1; TRBD1 agrees at 9 bases. CDR3 size: 16 residues. Per the germline V gene, CDR1 is SGHDT and CDR2 is YYEEEE. Trimming at V came to 4 bases and at J to 2 bases, leaving 7 bases not matched to a gene. The CDR3 reads CASSQPTGGAYNEQFF. DNA for the CDR3: TGTGCCAGCAGCCAACCGACAGGGGGAGCCTACAATGAGCAGTTCTTC.

The gene calls are TRBV28 and TRBJ2-2; 7 bases agree with TRBD1. J lost 5 bases, V lost 6 bases, and 12 bases had no gene match. Germline CDR1 MDHEN, CDR2 SYDVKM. This CDR3 has 16 residues. The CDR3 bases are TGTGCCAGCAGCCCGATTGACAGGGAATATACCGGGGAGCTGTTTTTT. This encodes CASSPIDREYTGELFF.

Worth noting for this clone: This may arise from a read error, as a much more abundant clone is one base away. This rearrangement joins TRBV19 to TRBJ1-5; TRBD1 aligns across 8 bases. Per germline, CDR1 LNHDA and CDR2 SQIVND (reference sequence). With 6 bases clipped from V and 5 bases from J, the junction kept 0 bases outside the gene matches. CDR3 size: 12 residues. The CDR3 bases are TGTGCCAGTAGGGACAGGGATCAGCCCCAGCATTTT. Encoded protein: CASRDRDQPQHF.

The V gene is TRBV19, the J gene TRBJ1-2; D unclear. The germline V gene has CDR1 LNHDA and CDR2 SQIVND (reference sequence). This CDR3 comprises 14 residues. Trimming left V 5 bases short and J 1 base short, with 11 bases between. The CDR3 is CASSGLRVNYGYTF. In DNA form, the CDR3 reads TGTGCCAGTAGTGGCCTCCGGGTTAACTATGGCTACACCTTC.

The V gene is TRBV25-1, the J gene TRBJ2-3, with 8 bases aligning to TRBD2. The germline CDR1 and CDR2 sequences are MGHDK and SYGVNS. The CDR3 consists of 13 residues. Trimming removed 8 bases from V and 6 bases from J; junction bases left unmatched: 7. CDR3: CASRRTSRDTQYF. In DNA, the CDR3 is TGTGCCAGCCGAAGGACTAGCCGCGATACGCAGTATTTT.

The table lists this clone with a few counts. The chain employs TRBV7-2 and TRBJ2-3; TRBD2 might be the D (6 bases). The ends were cut back, 5 bases at V and 5 bases at J, with 20 bases in the middle. Germline V CDR1 and CDR2: SGHTA, FQGNSA. The CDR3 runs to 16 residues. The CDR3 spells CASSRLGSSEVDTQYF. The CDR3 nucleotides are TGTGCCAGCAGCCGCCTCGGGAGTAGCGAGGTAGATACGCAGTATTTT.

The chain employs TRBV28 and TRBJ1-4, with D possibly being TRBD1 (5 bases). The length of the CDR3 is 13 residues. Trimming took off 5 bases at V and 13 bases at J, with 17 bases between the two ends. From germline, CDR1 is MDHEN and CDR2 SYDVKM. The CDR3 loop is CASSPDSDRGLFF. The CDR3 coding sequence is TGTGCCAGCAGTCCCGACAGTGATCGCGGACTGTTTTTT.

V gene TRBV27 combines with J gene TRBJ2-2; 8 positions agree with TRBD2. Germline V gives CDR1 MNHEY, CDR2 SMNVEV (reference sequence). V was clipped by 5 bases and J by 0 bases; unmatched bases: 8. This CDR3 contains 17 residues. The CDR3 DNA reads TGTGCCAGCAGTAGGGGCGGGGGGTCTGCGAACACCGGGGAGCTGTTTTTT. It encodes CASSRGGGSANTGELFF.